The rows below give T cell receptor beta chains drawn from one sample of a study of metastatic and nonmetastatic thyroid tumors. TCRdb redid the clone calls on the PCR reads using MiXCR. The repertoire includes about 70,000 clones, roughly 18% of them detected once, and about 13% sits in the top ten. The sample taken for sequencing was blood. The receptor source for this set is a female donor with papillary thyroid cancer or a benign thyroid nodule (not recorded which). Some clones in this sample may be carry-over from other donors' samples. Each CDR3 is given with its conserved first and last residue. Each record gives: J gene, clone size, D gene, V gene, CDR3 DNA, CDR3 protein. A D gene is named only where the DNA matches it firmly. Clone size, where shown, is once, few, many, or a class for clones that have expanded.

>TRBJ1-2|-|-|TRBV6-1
TGTGCCAGCAGTTTATATGGAAACTATGGCTACACCTTC
CASSLYGNYGYTF
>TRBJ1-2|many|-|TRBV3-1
TGTGCCAGCAGCCTCACAGAACATGGGTTAAGGGGCTACACCTTC
CASSLTEHGLRGYTF
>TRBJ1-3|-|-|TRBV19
TGTGCCAGTAGATTGCAGGGAGGAGGAAACACCATATATTTT
CASRLQGGGNTIYF
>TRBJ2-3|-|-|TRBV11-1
TGTGCCAGCAGCTTAGGGAACACCCTCTTCACAGATACGCAGTATTTT
CASSLGNTLFTDTQYF
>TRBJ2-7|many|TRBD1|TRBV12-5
TGTGCTAGTGGTTCCATCCTAGGACAGGGGTCCTACGAGCAGTACTTC
CASGSILGQGSYEQYF
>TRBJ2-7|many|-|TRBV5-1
TGCGCCAGCAGCTTGCCTGGTAGGGAAAGTTTCTCCTACGAGCAGTACTTC
CASSLPGRESFSYEQYF
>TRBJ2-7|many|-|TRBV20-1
TGCAGTGCTAGGTGGGACCCAGCCTACGAGCAGTACTTC
CSARWDPAYEQYF
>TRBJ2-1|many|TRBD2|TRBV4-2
TGTGCCAGCAGCCAAGAGGGACTAGCGGGAGCCCTGGCCTACAATGAGCAGTTCTTC
CASSQEGLAGALAYNEQFF
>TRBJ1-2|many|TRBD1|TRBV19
TGTGCCAGTTCAACAGGGGCCACTAACTATGGCTACACCTTC
CASSTGATNYGYTF
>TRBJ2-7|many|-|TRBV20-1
TGCAGTGCCGAACCAGGACACAAGAGCTCCTACGAGCAGTACTTC
CSAEPGHKSSYEQYF
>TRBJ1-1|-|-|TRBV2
TGTGCCAGCAGAGAGGAGCGATTGAACACTGAAGCTTTCTTT
CASREERLNTEAFF
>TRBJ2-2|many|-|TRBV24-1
TGTGCCACCAGTGAGGCCGGGACTGCGAACACCGGGGAGCTGTTTTTT
CATSEAGTANTGELFF
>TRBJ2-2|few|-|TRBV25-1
TGTGCCAGCAGTGACGTATACCCAGGGGCGGCCGGGGAGCTGTTTTTT
CASSDVYPGAAGELFF
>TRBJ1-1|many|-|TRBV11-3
TGTGCCAGCAGCTTAGCTGGAAGATCGAACACTGAAGCTTTCTTT
CASSLAGRSNTEAFF
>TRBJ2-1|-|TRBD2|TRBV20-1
TGCAGTGCTAGAGTACTAGCGGAGAATGAGCAGTTCTTC
CSARVLAENEQFF
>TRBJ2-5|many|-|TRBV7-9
TGTGCCAGCAGCTTCACGCGGGAGACCCAGTACTTC
CASSFTRETQYF
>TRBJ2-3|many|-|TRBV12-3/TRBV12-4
TGTGCCAGCAAAGGGCTATGGGGGACAGATACGCAGTATTTT
CASKGLWGTDTQYF
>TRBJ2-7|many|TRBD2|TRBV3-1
TGTGCCAGCAGCCAAGAGCCGGGAGGGCCCGGCGAGCAGTACTTC
CASSQEPGGPGEQYF
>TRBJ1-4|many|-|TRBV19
TGTGCCAGTTCGCCCTGGACGGAGGGTGAAAAACTGTTTTTT
CASSPWTEGEKLFF
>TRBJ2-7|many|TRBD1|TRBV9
TGTGCCAGCAGCGTAGGAAGGGGGCGGTACGAGCAGTACTTC
CASSVGRGRYEQYF
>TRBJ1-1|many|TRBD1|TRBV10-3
TGTGCCATCAGTGGCGGACAGGTGAACACTGAAGCTTTCTTT
CAISGGQVNTEAFF
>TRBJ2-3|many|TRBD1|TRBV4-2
TGTGCCAGCAGCCAACAGGGACAGGGGGGACCAGATACGCAGTATTTT
CASSQQGQGGPDTQYF
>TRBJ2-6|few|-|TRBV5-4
TGTGCCAGCGTCAACGGGGGTACCTCTGGGGCCAACGTCCTGACTTTC
CASVNGGTSGANVLTF
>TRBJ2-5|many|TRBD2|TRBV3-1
TGTGCCAGCAGCCAAGGGGTAGCGGGAGTATCAGAGACCCAGTACTTC
CASSQGVAGVSETQYF
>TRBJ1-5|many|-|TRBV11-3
TGTGCCAGCAGCTTATCCAGCGATCAGCCCCAGCATTTT
CASSLSSDQPQHF
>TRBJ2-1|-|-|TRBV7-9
TGTGCCAGCATCTATTACTCGCCGGTGGATGAGCAGTTCTTC
CASIYYSPVDEQFF
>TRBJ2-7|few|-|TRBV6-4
TGTGCCAGCAGTGTAGGGGCGTACGAGCAGTACTTC
CASSVGAYEQYF
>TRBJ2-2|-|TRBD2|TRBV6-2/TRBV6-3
TGTGCCAGCAGTACTAGCGGGAGGGCTGTGACCGGGGAGCTGTTTTTT
CASSTSGRAVTGELFF
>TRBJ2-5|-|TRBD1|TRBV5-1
TGCGCCAGCAGTTCGACAGGGATCCAAGAGACCCAGTACTTC
CASSSTGIQETQYF
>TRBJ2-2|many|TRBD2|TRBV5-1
TGCGCCAGCAGCGGACTAGCGGGAGCAGGCGGGGAGCTGTTTTTT
CASSGLAGAGGELFF
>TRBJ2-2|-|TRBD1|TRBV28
TGTGCCAGCACCCCTACCGGGACAGGGTCCACCGGGGAGCTGTTTTTT
CASTPTGTGSTGELFF
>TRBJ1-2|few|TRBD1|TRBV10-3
TGTGCCATCAGTTCGACAGGGGAGGAAGGCTACACCTTC
CAISSTGEEGYTF
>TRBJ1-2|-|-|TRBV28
TGTGCCAGCTACCGACAGGCAAATCGGGGATACTATGGCTACACCTTC
CASYRQANRGYYGYTF
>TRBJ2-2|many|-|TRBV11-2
TGTGCCAGCAGCTTAGTATCCAGTCCCGGGGAGCTGTTTTTT
CASSLVSSPGELFF
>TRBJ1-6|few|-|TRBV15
TGTGCCACCAGCAGGGGCGCTAATTCACCCCTCCACTTT
CATSRGANSPLHF
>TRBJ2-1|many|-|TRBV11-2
TGTGCCAGCAGCTCAAACACCGGGACCCACCGTGAGCAGTTCTTC
CASSSNTGTHREQFF
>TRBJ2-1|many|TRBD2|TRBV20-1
TGCAGTGCTAGAGGGAATGTGGGAGGGGTATACAATGAGCAGTTCTTC
CSARGNVGGVYNEQFF